Below are 13 T cell receptor beta chains sequenced from a single sample in a study of regulatory T cells in long-lasting Graves disease. Regarding time point: persistent/refractory GD, antithyroid drugs over 5 years with positive TRAb. There was RNA extracted from PBMCs, and the TCR library was made from it. Both iRepertoire HTBI primers and Arm-PCR of CDR3 regions were used to build the TCR beta libraries. TCRdb used MiXCR to reprocess the multiplex PCR reads, holding one entry per CDR3 protein. The sample carries some 420,000 distinct CDR3 sequences, about 20% recorded once. The source material was peripheral blood mononuclear cells (PBMCs), sampled when the disease was refractory, from a patient treated with antithyroid drugs. These receptors all stem from a female donor with Graves disease.

A few counts support this clonotype. The chain recombines TRBV4-3 with TRBJ2-5; a weak D match, TRBD1 (5 bases). The CDR3 is made up of 14 amino acids. V lost 4 bases, J lost 0 bases, and 9 bases lay in between. The germline V gene has CDR1 LGHNA and CDR2 YSLEER. In DNA form, the CDR3 reads TGCGCCAGCAGCCCCAGGGTGTACCAAGAGACCCAGTACTTC. Protein product: CASSPRVYQETQYF.

The rearrangement uses TRBV30 and TRBJ1-5; D is possibly TRBD1 (5 bases). Germline V lookup: CDR1 GTSNPN, CDR2 SVGIG (reference sequence). CDR3 length: 12 residues. V lost 5 bases to trimming and J lost 5 bases, with 10 bases between them. The CDR3 DNA reads as TGTGCCTGGGGGGACCGGGATCAGCCCCAGCATTTT. It codes for CAWGDRDQPQHF.

This clonotype has only a few counts. CDR3 protein: CSVGLAGGQTQYF. For the CDR3, the DNA is TGCAGCGTTGGACTAGCGGGGGGACAGACCCAGTACTTC. V is TRBV29-1 and J is TRBJ2-5; 13 nucleotides align to TRBD2. Germline values: CDR1 SQVTM, CDR2 ANQGSEA. CDR3 length: 13 residues. The J segment lost 6 bases and the V segment lost 4 bases, leaving 2 bases of the junction unmatched.

The chain links TRBV14 to TRBJ1-1; D remains unclear. Deletions cut 3 bases from V and 0 bases from J, with 5 bases between. The CDR3 is made up of 13 amino acids. Per germline, CDR1 SGHDN and CDR2 FVKESK. CDR3 DNA: TGTGCCAGCAGCCACTTTCTGAACACTGAAGCTTTCTTT. Encoded protein: CASSHFLNTEAFF.

CDR3 DNA sequence: TGCGCCAGCAGCCAAGATACGTTCGAGGGGGTCTATGGCTACACCTTC. Translation: CASSQDTFEGVYGYTF. The chain couples TRBV4-3 to TRBJ1-2; D possibly corresponds to TRBD1 (6 bases). The CDR3 extends over 16 amino acids. Germline V gene data show CDR1 as LGHNA and CDR2 as YSLEER. The V end was cut by 0 bases, the J end by 4 bases, with 15 bases between.

The CDR3 is CASSASTLADTEAFF. The CDR3 nucleotides read TGTGCCAGCAGCGCCAGTACCCTTGCGGACACTGAAGCTTTCTTT. This chain connects TRBV9 to TRBJ1-1; D remains ambiguous. The CDR3 loop spans 15 amino acids. Trimming left V 3 bases short and J 3 bases short, with 15 bases between. Germline V gives CDR1 SGDLS, CDR2 YYNGEE.

The chain carries TRBV7-9 and TRBJ2-3; D might be TRBD2 (6 bases). The CDR3 runs 10 residues. V dropped 8 bases and J dropped 10 bases, with 10 bases sitting between them. CDR1 is SEHNR and CDR2 is FQNEAQ in the germline V gene (reference sequence). CDR3 loop: CASGGSSQYF. The CDR3 DNA follows: TGTGCCAGCGGAGGGAGTTCGCAGTATTTT. The full variable domain, completed using reference TRBV7-9 and TRBJ2-3, is DTGVSQNPRHKITKRGQNVTFRCDPISEHNRLYWYRQTLGQGPEFLTYFQNEAQLEKSRLLSDRFSAERPKGSFSTLEIQRTEQGDSAMYLCASGGSSQYFGPGTRLTVL.

The table lists this clonotype with a few counts. J is TRBJ2-1 and V is TRBV28, with D unclear. This CDR3 contains 14 residues. Trimming took 6 bases from V and 9 from J, leaving 18 bases between them. The germline CDR1 and CDR2 sequences are MDHEN and SYDVKM. This CDR3 is CASSSTARSGEQFF. The CDR3, as DNA: TGTGCCAGCAGCTCAACGGCCCGCAGTGGTGAGCAGTTCTTC.

The table lists this clonotype with a few counts. The chain has TRBV20-1 and TRBJ2-7, with D uncertain. Looked up from germline, CDR1 is DFQATT and CDR2 is SNEGSKA (reference sequence). This CDR3 comprises 13 residues. With 0 bases removed from V and 5 bases from J, the gap between germline ends came to 11 bases. In DNA form, the CDR3 reads TGCAGTGCTAGAGATTCCCCTGGGGACGAGCAGTACTTC. Its protein is CSARDSPGDEQYF.

This clonotype has just a few counts. The chain carries TRBV5-1 and TRBJ1-1, with TRBD1 identical over 7 bases. Germline V gene lookup returns CDR1 SGHRS and CDR2 YFSETQ. With 4 bases clipped from V and 4 bases from J, the junction kept 10 bases outside the gene matches. The CDR3 consists of 15 residues. CDR3 bases: TGCGCCAGCAGCCCACAGGGGCCGGGGGGCACTGAAGCTTTCTTT. It codes for CASSPQGPGGTEAFF.

There are many counts of this clonotype. This sequence joins TRBV10-3 and TRBJ1-5; D is unclear. V shed 2 bases and J shed 5 bases, with 13 bases lying between them. This CDR3 contains 15 residues. CDR1 is ENHRY, CDR2 SYGVKD, per germline. This chain's CDR3 is CAISEGRVWDQPQHF. CDR3 nucleotide sequence: TGTGCCATCAGTGAGGGCCGGGTCTGGGATCAGCCCCAGCATTTT.

This clonotype was detected a few times. The gene calls are TRBV6-2 or TRBV6-3 and TRBJ2-1; either TRBD1 or TRBD2 may supply D (5 bases each). Per the germline V gene, CDR1 is MNHEY and CDR2 is SVGEGT. V was shortened by 2 bases and J by 7 bases, with 6 bases between the two germline ends. The CDR3 runs to 12 residues. This chain's CDR3 is CASSYEGNEQFF. CDR3 sequence (DNA): TGTGCCAGCAGTTACGAGGGGAATGAGCAGTTCTTC.

This clonotype was counted at least ten times. The rearrangement uses TRBV7-2 and TRBJ1-6; maybe TRBD1 (5 bases). This CDR3 region has 17 residues. With 1 base removed from V and 7 bases from J, the gap between germline ends came to 17 bases. The germline gives CDR1 SGHTA, CDR2 FQGNSA. CDR3 region: CASSLEGRARGNSPLHF. As DNA, the CDR3 is TGTGCCAGCAGCTTAGAAGGCAGGGCAAGGGGAAATTCACCCCTCCACTTT.